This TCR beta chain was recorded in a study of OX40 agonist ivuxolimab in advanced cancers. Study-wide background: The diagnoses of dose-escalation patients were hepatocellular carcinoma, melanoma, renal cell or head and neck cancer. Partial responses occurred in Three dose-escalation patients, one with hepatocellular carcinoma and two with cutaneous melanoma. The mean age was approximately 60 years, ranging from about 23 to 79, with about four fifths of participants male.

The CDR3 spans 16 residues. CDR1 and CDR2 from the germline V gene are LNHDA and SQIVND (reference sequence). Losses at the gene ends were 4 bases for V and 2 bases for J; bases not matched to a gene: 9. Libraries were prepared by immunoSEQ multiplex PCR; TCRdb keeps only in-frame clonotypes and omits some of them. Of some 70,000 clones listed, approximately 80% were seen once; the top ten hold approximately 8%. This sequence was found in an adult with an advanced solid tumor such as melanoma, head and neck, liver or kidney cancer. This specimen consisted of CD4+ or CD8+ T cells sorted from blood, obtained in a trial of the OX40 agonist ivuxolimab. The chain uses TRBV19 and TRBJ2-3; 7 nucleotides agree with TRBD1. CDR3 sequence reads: CASSSRDSGSTDTQYF. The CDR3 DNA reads TGTGCCAGTAGTAGCCGGGACAGCGGATCCACAGATACGCAGTATTTT.